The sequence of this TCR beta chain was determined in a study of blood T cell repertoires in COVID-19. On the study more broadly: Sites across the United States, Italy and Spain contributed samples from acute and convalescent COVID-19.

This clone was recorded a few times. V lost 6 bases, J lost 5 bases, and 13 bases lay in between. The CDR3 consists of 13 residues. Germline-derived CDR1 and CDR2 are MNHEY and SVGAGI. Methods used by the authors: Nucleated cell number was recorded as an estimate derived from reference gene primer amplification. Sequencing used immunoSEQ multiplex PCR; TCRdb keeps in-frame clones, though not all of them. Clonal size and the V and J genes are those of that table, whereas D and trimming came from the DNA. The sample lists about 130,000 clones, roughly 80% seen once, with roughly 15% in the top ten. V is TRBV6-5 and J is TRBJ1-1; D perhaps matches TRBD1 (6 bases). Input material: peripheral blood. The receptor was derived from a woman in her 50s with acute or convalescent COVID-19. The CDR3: CASSKLRGTEAFF. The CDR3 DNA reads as TGTGCCAGCAGCAAGTTAAGGGGGACTGAAGCTTTCTTT.